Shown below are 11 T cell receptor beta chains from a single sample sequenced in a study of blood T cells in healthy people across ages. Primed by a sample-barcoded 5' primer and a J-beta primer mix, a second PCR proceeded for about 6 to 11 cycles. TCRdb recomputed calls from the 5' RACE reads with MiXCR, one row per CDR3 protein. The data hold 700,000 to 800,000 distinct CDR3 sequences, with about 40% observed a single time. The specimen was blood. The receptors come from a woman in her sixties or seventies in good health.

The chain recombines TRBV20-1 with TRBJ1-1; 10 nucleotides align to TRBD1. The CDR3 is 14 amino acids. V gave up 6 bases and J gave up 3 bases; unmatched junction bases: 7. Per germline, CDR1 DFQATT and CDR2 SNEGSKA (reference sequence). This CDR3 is CSASPGTGDTEAFF. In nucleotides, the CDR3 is TGCAGTGCCAGCCCCGGGACAGGGGACACTGAAGCTTTCTTT.

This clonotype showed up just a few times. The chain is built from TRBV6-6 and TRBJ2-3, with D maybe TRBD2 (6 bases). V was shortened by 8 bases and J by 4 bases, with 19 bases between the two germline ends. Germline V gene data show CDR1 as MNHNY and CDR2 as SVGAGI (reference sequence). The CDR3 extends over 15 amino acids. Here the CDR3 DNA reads TGTGCCAGCGGAGTCGGGAGCGACGGGGCAGATACGCAGTATTTT. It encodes CASGVGSDGADTQYF.

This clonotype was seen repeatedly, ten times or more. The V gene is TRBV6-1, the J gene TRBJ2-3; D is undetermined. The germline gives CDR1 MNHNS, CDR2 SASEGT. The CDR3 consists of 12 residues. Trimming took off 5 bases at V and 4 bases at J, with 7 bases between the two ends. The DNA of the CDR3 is TGTGCCAGCAGTCGTATTGCAGATACGCAGTATTTT. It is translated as CASSRIADTQYF.

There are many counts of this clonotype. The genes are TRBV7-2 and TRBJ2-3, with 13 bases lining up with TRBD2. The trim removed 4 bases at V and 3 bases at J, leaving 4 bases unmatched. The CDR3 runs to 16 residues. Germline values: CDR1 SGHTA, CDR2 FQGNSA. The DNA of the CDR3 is TGTGCCAGCAGCTCTTCACTAGCGGGAGGGACAGATACGCAGTATTTT. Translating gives CASSSSLAGGTDTQYF.

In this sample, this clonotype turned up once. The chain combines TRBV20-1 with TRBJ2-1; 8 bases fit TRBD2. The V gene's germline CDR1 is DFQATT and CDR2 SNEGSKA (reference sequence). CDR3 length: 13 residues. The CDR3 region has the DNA TGCAGGGGGGAAGCGGGGGCTGGGGATGAGCAGTTCTTC. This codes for CRGEAGAGDEQFF.

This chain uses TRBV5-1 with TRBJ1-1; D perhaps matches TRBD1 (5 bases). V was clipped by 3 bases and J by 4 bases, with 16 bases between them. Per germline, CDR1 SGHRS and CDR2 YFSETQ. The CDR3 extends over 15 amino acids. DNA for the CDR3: TGCGCCAGCAGCTCCCGGGGAGGGGAGAGCACTGAAGCTTTCTTT. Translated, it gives CASSSRGGESTEAFF.

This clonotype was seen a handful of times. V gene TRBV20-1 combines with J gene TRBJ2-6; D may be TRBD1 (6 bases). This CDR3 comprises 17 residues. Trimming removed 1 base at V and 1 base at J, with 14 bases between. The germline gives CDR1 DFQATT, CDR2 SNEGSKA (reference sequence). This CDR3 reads CSARGRRQGSGANVLTF. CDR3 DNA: TGCAGTGCTAGAGGAAGACGGCAGGGGTCTGGGGCCAACGTCCTGACTTTC.

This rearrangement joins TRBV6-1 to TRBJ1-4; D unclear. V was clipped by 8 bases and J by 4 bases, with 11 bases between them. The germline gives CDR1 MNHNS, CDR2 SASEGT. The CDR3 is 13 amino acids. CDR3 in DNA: TGTGCCAGCCGAGGGCAAATTAATGAAAAACTGTTTTTT. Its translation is CASRGQINEKLFF.

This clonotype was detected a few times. CDR3 in amino acids: CASSAGGLYGYTF. CDR3 sequence (DNA): TGTGCCAGCAGCGCTGGGGGGCTCTATGGCTACACCTTC. The chain carries TRBV9 and TRBJ1-2, with TRBD1 as a possible D gene (6 bases). The CDR3 contains 13 residues. Germline CDR1 is SGDLS and CDR2 is YYNGEE. Trimming stripped 3 bases from V and 4 bases from J, with 10 bases between.

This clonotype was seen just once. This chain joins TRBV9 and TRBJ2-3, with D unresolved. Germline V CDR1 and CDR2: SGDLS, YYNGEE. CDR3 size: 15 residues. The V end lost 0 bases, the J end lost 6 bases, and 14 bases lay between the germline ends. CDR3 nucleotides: TGTGCCAGCAGCGTAGGTCTGGTCTTCGGGGATACGCAGTATTTT. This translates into CASSVGLVFGDTQYF.

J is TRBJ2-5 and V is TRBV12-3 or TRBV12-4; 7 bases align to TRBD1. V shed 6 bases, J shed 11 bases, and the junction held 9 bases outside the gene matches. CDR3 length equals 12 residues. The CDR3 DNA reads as TGTGCCAGCAGCCCGGACAGGATTAAGCAGTACTTC. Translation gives CASSPDRIKQYF.